These 12 T cell receptor beta chains share one sample of origin, sequenced in a study of T cells in women clearing cervical HPV infection. This table comes from immunoSEQ multiplex PCR, and its TCRdb copy is limited to in-frame clones, with some not included. In all, the sample yields roughly 30,000 clones. Sample: blood buffy coat. The source of these receptors is a woman aged 18 to 75 with a cervical HPV16 infection that either progressed to CIN3+ or cleared (not recorded which).

For this clone: Read coverage stops 3 residues before the CDR3 terminus; the germline J gene supplies the remainder. The chain uses TRBV5-1 and TRBJ2-4, with 12 bases identical to TRBD2. J lost 5 bases, V lost 0 bases, and 6 bases had no gene match. This CDR3 is 17 amino acids long. Germline lookup yields CDR1 SGHRS and CDR2 YFSETQ. CDR3 protein: CASSLALAGGPQNIQYF. The covered CDR3 bases are TGCGCCAGCAGCTTGGCACTAGCGGGAGGCCCCCAAAACATT.

Turning to this clone: The read terminates 3 residues before the CDR3 end, so the remaining end is supplied by the germline J gene. The rearrangement uses TRBV5-1 and TRBJ1-1, with D possibly TRBD1 on 6 matching bases. This CDR3 has 20 residues. Germline V gives CDR1 SGHRS, CDR2 YFSETQ. V shed 1 base and J shed 0 bases, with 25 bases lying between them. The part of the CDR3 DNA that was read is TGCGCCAGCAGCTTGAATCCGGGTCACGGCCAGGCAGGGGTGAACACTGAA. Encoded protein: CASSLNPGHGQAGVNTE. Given in full, the CDR3 is CASSLNPGHGQAGVNTEAFF.

Regarding this clone: The read terminates 3 residues before the CDR3 end, so the remaining end is supplied by the germline J gene. The rearrangement links TRBV2 to TRBJ2-1; TRBD2 agrees at 11 bases. This CDR3 is built from 15 residues. J lost 6 bases, V lost 11 bases, and 12 bases had no gene match. The germline gives CDR1 SNHLY, CDR2 FYNNEI. The CDR3 is CAGYRSGLAVNEQFF. CDR3 DNA, as far as it was read: TGTGCCGGCTACAGATCGGGACTAGCGGTCAATGAG.

About this clone itself: The CDR3 end lies 3 residues beyond the end of the read and is filled in from the germline J gene. The chain combines TRBV18 with TRBJ1-2; the match to TRBD1 covers 7 bases. The germline CDR1 and CDR2 sequences are KGHSH and LQKENI. The length of the CDR3 is 13 residues. The covered CDR3 bases are TGTGCCAGCTCACCAGGGACAGTTTACGAC. Its protein product is CASSPGTVYD. The complete CDR3 protein is CASSPGTVYDYTF.

Worth noting for this clone: The read comes to an end 3 residues before the CDR3 does, leaving the germline J gene to fill in the end. The rearrangement joins TRBV28 to TRBJ2-7; D is uncertain. Trimming removed 5 bases at V and 2 bases at J, with 7 bases between. Per germline, CDR1 MDHEN and CDR2 SYDVKM. The CDR3 has 12 amino acids. The DNA read from the CDR3 is TGTGCCAGCAGTCCAAACACCTACGAG. It encodes CASSPNTYE. The whole CDR3 is CASSPNTYEQYF.

As regards this clone: The read finishes 3 residues shy of the CDR3 end, and the germline J gene is used to complete it. V gene TRBV7-9 combines with J gene TRBJ2-7, with 8 nucleotides matching TRBD1. The V and J ends lost 4 bases and 5 bases, in that order; junction bases with no gene match: 10. The V gene's germline CDR1 is SEHNR and CDR2 FQNEAQ (reference sequence). This CDR3 has 15 residues. Partial CDR3 DNA: TGTGCCAGCAGCTCTACAGGGGGAATGGCCCACGAG. This gives the protein CASSSTGGMAHE. The whole CDR3 protein reads CASSSTGGMAHEQYF.

Remarks on this clone: The read halts 3 residues ahead of the CDR3 end, with the missing end drawn from the germline J gene. The rearrangement uses TRBV2 and TRBJ2-2; D might be TRBD1 or TRBD2, each matching 6 bases. This CDR3 is 13 amino acids long. Per germline, CDR1 SNHLY and CDR2 FYNNEI. The CDR3 loop is CASGGAGVSPLFF. CDR3 DNA, as far as it was read: TGTGCCAGCGGAGGGGCAGGGGTTTCACCG. Variable domain in full (rest from reference TRBV2 and TRBJ2-2): EPEVTQTPSHQVTQMGQEVILRCVPISNHLYFYWYRQILGQKVEFLVSFYNNEISEKSEIFDDQFSVERPDGSNFTLKIRSTKLEDSAMYFCASGGAGVSPLFFGEGSRLTVL.

A note on this clone: The read finishes 3 residues shy of the CDR3 end, and the germline J gene is used to complete it. The rearrangement joins TRBV24-1 to TRBJ2-3, with 13 bases fitting TRBD2. The V and J ends lost 3 bases and 6 bases, in that order; junction bases with no gene match: 2. This CDR3 is built from 15 residues. In germline, CDR1 is KGHDR, CDR2 SFDVKD. The CDR3 bases that were read are TGTGCCACCAGTGATGTGACTAGCGGGGGGGATACG. Its translation: CATSDVTSGGDT. The entire CDR3 sequence reads CATSDVTSGGDTQYF.

As for this clone: From the germline J gene comes the end of the CDR3, since the read stops 3 residues before it. The V and J genes are TRBV20-1 and TRBJ2-1; 10 bases match TRBD2. The CDR3 runs to 14 residues. Germline CDR1 and CDR2: DFQATT and SNEGSKA (reference sequence). V shed 3 bases, J shed 9 bases, and the junction held 8 bases outside the gene matches. The part of the CDR3 DNA that was read is TGCAGTGCTAGGAGGCTAGCGGGAGCTGTTGAG. Its translation is CSARRLAGAVE. From start to end, the CDR3 is CSARRLAGAVEQFF.

Worth noting for this clone: The read is 3 residues too short to cover the CDR3 end, so that end is filled in from the germline J gene. The rearrangement joins TRBV2 to TRBJ2-7; 7 nucleotides match TRBD1. The germline V gene has CDR1 SNHLY and CDR2 FYNNEI. The V segment lost 5 bases and the J segment 4 bases; nucleotides outside the gene matches: 5. This CDR3 spans 13 amino acids. Incomplete CDR3 DNA: TGTGCCAGCAGTCCCGGGACAGCTTACGAG. This sequence encodes CASSPGTAYE. From start to end, the CDR3 is CASSPGTAYEQYF.

Remarks on this clone: The sequence runs out 3 residues before the end of the CDR3; the remainder is reconstructed from the germline J gene. V gene TRBV30 combines with J gene TRBJ2-7, with no clear D. CDR1 and CDR2 (germline): GTSNPN, SVGIG (reference sequence). V dropped 2 bases and J dropped 2 bases, with 7 bases sitting between them. This CDR3 has 12 amino acids. The part of the CDR3 DNA that was read is TGTGCCTGGAGTTCCAGCGCCTACGAG. It is translated as CAWSSSAYE. The CDR3 reads in full as CAWSSSAYEQYF.

About this clone: The CDR3 goes on 3 residues after the read ends, and that part is filled in from the germline J gene. The chain recombines TRBV7-8 with TRBJ1-4; 9 bases match TRBD1. Germline-derived CDR1 and CDR2 are SGHVS and FQNEAQ. V lost 3 bases and J lost 6; bases outside the gene matches: 2. The CDR3 loop spans 14 amino acids. CDR3 DNA (partial): TGTGCCAGCAGCTTGGGACAGGGCTATGAAAAA. Translation gives CASSLGQGYEK. From start to end, the CDR3 is CASSLGQGYEKLFF.